This section outlines one T cell receptor (beta chain) sequence together with its context. The data derive from a study of cytomegalovirus exposure and HLA in healthy donors. Overall study context: Earlier, 95 million to 130 million unique TCR beta sequences were recovered from about 170 million T cells by an analysis.

V trimming: 0 bases; J trimming: 3 bases; junction bases outside the gene matches: 9. CDR3 length: 17 residues. The germline CDR1 and CDR2 sequences are LGHNA and YSLEER. Primers included in the PCR were 60 Vbeta and 13 Jbeta primers. Clones were sequenced by immunoSEQ multiplex PCR, and TCRdb holds only the in-frame ones, with some missing. The sample has about 33,000 clones. Specimen: PBMCs. The V gene is TRBV4-3, the J gene TRBJ2-3; 7 nucleotides agree with TRBD2. This sequence originates from a man between 35 and 55 years old in good health and CMV-seronegative. For the CDR3, the DNA is TGCGCCAGCAGCCAAGATGTCCGCGGGAGTAGAACAGATACGCAGTATTTT. This sequence encodes CASSQDVRGSRTDTQYF.